Here is one T cell receptor beta chain with its context. Antigen unknown. Use of 60 Vbeta and 13 Jbeta primers characterized the PCR. TCRdb's copy holds only in-frame clones and misses some; the assay was immunoSEQ multiplex PCR. In the table there are about 200,000 clones, 70% to 90% of which are singletons. This entry belongs to a study of cytomegalovirus exposure and HLA in healthy donors. Study background: As released early, the data held 70 million to 95 million unique TCRs from HLA-typed donors.

V lost 6 bases and J lost 1, with 12 bases in between. CDR1 is LNHDA and CDR2 is SQIVND in the germline V gene (reference sequence). The CDR3 sequence is 14 residues long. Study conclusions and caveats: Excluded were some V segments that proved indistinguishable, including TRBV6-2 and TRBV6-3.

The chain has TRBV19 and TRBJ1-1; maybe TRBD1 (5 bases). The receptor was derived from a man between 25 and 39 years old in good health and CMV-seronegative. The source material was PBMCs. The DNA for the CDR3 is TGTGCCAGTAGCAGGGATCGTAAGAACACTGAAGCTTTCTTT. As protein: CASSRDRKNTEAFF.